This T cell receptor beta chain appears in the sequencing data of a study of Graves' ophthalmopathy and Graves' hyperthyroidism. V was clipped by 6 bases and J by 3 bases, with 15 bases between them. The CDR3 is made up of 13 amino acids. Germline V gives CDR1 DFQATT, CDR2 SNEGSKA (reference sequence). Ophthalmopathy was moderately-to-severely active, CAS at least 3, NOSPECS at least 4, lasting under 3 months. PBMCs were obtained from roughly 9.5 ml of fresh peripheral blood. This clonotype was counted many times. Its antigen is unidentified. RNA served as the template for amplifying TCR beta CDR3 regions. First-round RT-PCR used HTBI primers; second-round multiplex PCR followed. Each CDR3 protein gets one entry after TCRdb re-called the multiplex PCR reads with MiXCR. Here the sample spans a few hundred thousand distinct CDR3 sequences, 15% to 20% being singletons. Findings of the study overall: Most thyroid-expanded clonotypes exceeding 0.001 frequency were also found in blood.

The sequenced sample consisted of peripheral blood. The chain links TRBV20-1 to TRBJ2-7; D call uncertain. The sequence was collected from an adult man with Graves' ophthalmopathy. Written as DNA, the CDR3 is TGCAGTGCCCCCCCCCGGGTGGGCTACGAGCAGTACTTC. It codes for CSAPPRVGYEQYF.